This T cell receptor (beta chain) derives from a study of cytomegalovirus exposure and HLA in healthy donors (dated by TCRdb to about 2017). General notes on the study: An earlier analysis of several hundred of the donors reported 250 to 300 Gb of sequence data and 117 million unique TCR beta sequences from roughly 180 million T cells. A later analysis re-examined previously published TCR beta repertoires from more than 600 donors and added high-resolution HLA genotyping to investigate patterns of TCR occurrence. An early release covering 550 to 700 HLA-typed donors comprised approximately 300 gigabases of sequencing data and about 90 million unique TCR sequences. Across roughly 420 genotyped donors of the cohort, an average of about 200,000 unique TCR beta nucleotide sequences per donor were sequenced, and roughly 20% of those sequences were non-productive. The study used immunosequencing to profile the T cell repertoires of 666 subjects and linked those repertoires to cytomegalovirus serostatus. An earlier analysis of some 600 of the donors applied high-throughput TCR beta sequencing to assess whether each TCR beta V gene segment acted as functional or pseudogenic. Every discovery cohort repertoire had been produced on one sequencing platform. Class I and class II HLA loci were covered by the typing at four-digit resolution. The study combined high-throughput TCR immunosequencing, statistical association of individual TCRs with disease status, and machine learning to predict cytomegalovirus infection status. Besides the first cohort of 500 to 700 subjects, a separate validation cohort made up of over 100 different subjects was used. In the later analysis, no new phenotypic data were used to find candidate immune exposures; instead, reliance was placed on TCR beta sequences and their occurrence across donors. The study was designed to test whether signatures of past pathogen exposure could be identified by cataloging public T cell receptors. The number of donors typed differed by locus, with roughly 620-640 for A, B, C, DRB1 and DQB1, roughly 520 for DQA1, approximately 570 for DPA1, and some 450 for DPB1. A later genetic analysis took genome-wide SNP genotypes for about 65% of the 666 donors and used that subset as a discovery cohort. Roughly 5 DR-DQ haplotypes were treated as single units for association and clustering because of strong linkage in the cohort. Donor age, sex, ethnicity and CMV serostatus were collected together with the repertoire data. Among the approximately 430 genotyped donors, approximately 82% belonged to the genetic ancestry cluster associated with self-reported Caucasian donors.

The library was prepared using the immunoSEQ multiplex PCR assay. For the multiplex PCR, a mixture combining 60 forward primers for TCR Vbeta segments and 13 reverse primers for TCR Jbeta segments was used. A multiplex PCR assay on genomic DNA amplified the CDR3 region of rearranged TCR beta genes. The amplified TCR beta libraries were sequenced on the Illumina HiSeq System as 87-base-pair reads. The study's own analysis went as follows. In a later analysis, tens of millions of unique TCR beta chains were counted across the approximately 670 repertoires, and roughly 9.9 million of these chains were shared by at least two donors. To remove PCR and sequencing errors, raw reads were error-corrected and collapsed into unique sequences using a nearest-neighbor algorithm that merged closely related sequences. Alignment of CDR3 sequences to IMGT reference sequences was used to assign V, D and J gene segments. For a sequence to be retained, at least a six-nucleotide match to both a V gene segment and a J gene segment was required. Rearrangements were classified as productive when the CDR3 lacked stop codons and remained in frame with V and J, and all other rearrangements were classified as non-productive. CDR3 was defined by IMGT convention, running from the second conserved V-encoded cysteine to the conserved J-encoded phenylalanine. The earlier analysis of a few hundred of the donors excluded any sequence lacking an unambiguous match to a single V gene segment. In an earlier analysis of 587 of the donors, a V segment was called functional when productive rearrangements were above 56.7%, and segregating when the standard deviation between donors exceeded 5%. A statistical classification framework was built to diagnose cytomegalovirus status from the catalog of TCR beta chain sequences. In a later analysis, V and J genes were assigned by comparing TCR nucleotide sequences against IMGT/GENE-DB human TR gene sequences. Using the TCRdist pipeline, a later analysis assigned CDR3 sequences along with most-parsimonious VDJ recombination scenarios. In a later analysis, every TCR beta chain was defined by the combination of its CDR3 amino acid sequence and its V-gene family, and reads without a unique V-gene family were dropped. A later analysis removed 592 highly shared, low-generation-probability nucleotide sequences to deal with suspected cross-contamination and a sequencing artifact. In a later analysis, a clonal expansion index for each public chain was calculated from normalized within-repertoire ranks of inferred template counts. In a later analysis, generation probabilities were computed with a VDJ recombination model fitted to out-of-frame rearrangements, and the resulting probabilities were checked against IGoR. In a later analysis, TCR-TCR, TCR-HLA and TCR-CMV co-occurrence was scored with hypergeometric tests, and a repertoire-size bias correction was applied to TCR pairs. A later analysis estimated false discovery rates by permuting HLA or CMV assignments 20 times. In a later analysis, co-occurring TCRs were grouped using DBSCAN, with TCRdist sequence similarity added in when clustering inside HLA-allele-positive subsets. Repertoires with fewer than 30,000 or more than 120,000 public chains, plus five repertoires with anomalous nucleotide sharing, were excluded from co-occurrence clustering. What TCRdb holds here is the immuneACCESS table cut down to in-frame rearrangements. Part of the clones is not present; checked against another copy, under half of the missing clones reflect an unresolved V gene, and the others are unexplained. That table is the source of V, J and clone size, and D and trimming were worked out from the DNA. The sample profile shows about 160,000 clones; 70% to 75% of them were found once. The top ten hold approximately 4.6% of the sample.

This clone was recorded a few times. Its antigen has not been determined. No base qualities exist here, and no much larger clone lies one base off it. Study-level results and caveats: The study listed approximately 160 TCR beta chains as associated with cytomegalovirus. Compared with equally common non-associated chains, HLA-associated TCR beta chains in a later analysis were more clonally expanded and had lower generation probabilities. In a later genetic analysis, a missense DCLRE1C variant was associated with V-gene and J-gene trimming of TCR beta chains, and the association was replicated in an independent cohort. In a later analysis, TCR association rates were found to vary across HLA loci, with the most associated TCRs seen for DRB1 alleles and the fewest for HLA-C alleles. Presence/absence analyses assumed roughly uniform sequencing depth across donors, an assumption that may not hold. The sequencing pipeline was judged likely to have produced a cluster of highly shared sequence variants as a technical artifact. A further reported finding was that TCR beta sequences accurately predicted the HLA-A and HLA-B alleles for most subjects in the first cohort. In a later analysis, several top co-occurrence clusters were reported to appear linked to parvovirus B19, influenza, CMV and Epstein-Barr virus. In a later analysis, more than 15,000 TCR beta sequences were associated with specific HLA alleles at a false discovery rate of 0.05. Three of the identified cytomegalovirus-associated TCR beta chains were confirmed in vitro to be specific for cytomegalovirus antigens. The earlier analysis of nearly 600 of the donors excluded some 15 rarely observed V segments, including chromosome 9 orphons, because counts were too low. An earlier analysis of roughly 570 of the donors showed that most TCR beta V segments appeared in productive rearrangements either about 87% or about 30% of the time, which broadly matched IMGT annotations. Most TCR sequences were observed very rarely across donors, whereas some public TCRs were present in many individuals. In a later analysis, most CMV-associated TCR beta chains were found to appear HLA-restricted, with HLA associations seemingly driven largely by CMV exposure. The classifier was reported to diagnose cytomegalovirus status with high specificity and sensitivity in both the original and validation cohorts. It was suggested by the authors that the approach could potentially be generalized to other disease states and immunological phenotypes. A later genetic analysis reported fewer N-insertions in productive TCRs among donors in an Asian-associated ancestry cluster than the roughly 700-donor mean. Immune exposure information for the cohort was limited to CMV serostatus. Because some donors lacked HLA typing at each locus, the association tests relied only on the typed subset. Assigning TCR associations to individual alleles was difficult when HLA alleles, especially DR and DQ, strongly co-occurred. Linkage disequilibrium might explain the correlated functional status among segregating V segments, but an unknown experimental factor could not be ruled out. This cohort had only TCR beta chains sequenced, and the lack of alpha or paired-chain data limited which features could be detected.

The cohort was made up of approximately 700 healthy bone marrow donors. At the time of sampling, every cohort member was nominally healthy, though immune exposures that went unrecorded were likely present. The donor tested CMV seropositive and was one of the 289 seropositive cohort members. Each donor provided a peripheral blood sample, and peripheral blood mononuclear cells were used for TCR beta sequencing. The Qiagen DNeasy Blood Extraction Kit was used to extract genomic DNA from the blood cell samples. Sequenced material: PBMCs. The TCR originated in a man between 18 and 35 years old in good health and CMV-seropositive.

The CDR3 sequence is CAISDSVGQLKSVAGNTIYF. The DNA is as follows: TGTGCCATCAGTGACTCCGTGGGACAGTTAAAGTCTGTGGCTGGAAACACCATATATTTT. Recombination joined TRBV10-3 with TRBJ1-3, with TRBD1 identical over 7 junction bases. CDR1 and CDR2 (ENHRY, SYGVKD) derive from the germline V gene. Germline trimming: 3 bases from V, 2 bases from J; junction bases outside gene matches: 19. The CDR3 sequence holds 20 residues, the cysteine and phenylalanine included. CDR3 DNA only is kept here, 60 bases in frame from base 1.